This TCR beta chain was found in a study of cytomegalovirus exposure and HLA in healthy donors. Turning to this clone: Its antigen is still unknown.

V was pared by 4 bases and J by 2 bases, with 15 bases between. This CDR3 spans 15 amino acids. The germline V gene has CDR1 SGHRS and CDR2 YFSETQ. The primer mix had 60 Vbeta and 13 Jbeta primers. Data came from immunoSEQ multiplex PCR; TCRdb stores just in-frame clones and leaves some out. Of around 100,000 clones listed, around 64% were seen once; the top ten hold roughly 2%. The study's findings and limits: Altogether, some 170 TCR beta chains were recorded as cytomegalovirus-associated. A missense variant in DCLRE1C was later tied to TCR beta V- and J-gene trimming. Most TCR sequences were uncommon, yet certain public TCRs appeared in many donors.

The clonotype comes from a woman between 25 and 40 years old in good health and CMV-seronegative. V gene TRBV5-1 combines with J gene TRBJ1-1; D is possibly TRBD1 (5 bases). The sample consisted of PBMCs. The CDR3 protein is CASSLQGPPNTEAFF. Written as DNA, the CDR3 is TGCGCCAGCAGCCTCCAGGGCCCACCAAACACTGAAGCTTTCTTT.